This T cell receptor beta chain was captured by sequencing in a study of T cell responses to AZD1222 COVID-19 vaccine. Study-level points and caveats: No repertoire was sampled before or during the peak T cell response, only after it. Two AZD1222 doses significantly raised spike-specific TCR breadth and depth over controls.

As regards this clone: Antigen: not known.

The CDR3 covers 15 residues. CDR1 SEHNR and CDR2 FQNEAQ come from the germline V gene (reference sequence). V lost 2 bases, J lost 0 bases, and 10 bases lay in between. Data came from immunoSEQ multiplex PCR; TCRdb stores just in-frame clones and leaves some out. The sample shows roughly 190,000 clones, about nine tenths of them seen only once. The chain is built from TRBV7-9 and TRBJ1-1; D is ambiguous. The sequences come from peripheral blood, collected 28 days after the second AZD1222 dose. The clonotype originates from an adult who received the AZD1222 COVID-19 vaccine. In DNA form, the CDR3 reads TGTGCCAGCAGCTTAAGCAGTGGGATGAACACTGAAGCTTTCTTT. This translates into CASSLSSGMNTEAFF.